The entry that follows covers one T cell receptor beta chain sequence. In its sample, this clonotype was seen a few times. Its antigen is not yet known. Within one base of it there is no much larger clone, and no base qualities were kept. Reading from cysteine to phenylalanine, the CDR3 counts 17 amino acids. Just the 51-base CDR3 DNA is kept, in frame starting at base 1. Germline trimming: 4 bases from V, 3 bases from J; junction bases outside gene matches: 14. CDR1 LGHNA and CDR2 YNFKEQ were looked up in the germline V gene. The library was produced with RT-PCR. The data were produced on an Illumina HiSeq 2500. TCRdb trimmed the raw reads at Q25, called clones with MiXCR and kept productive beta chains. One record per CDR3 amino acid sequence lists the most common genes and DNA. Here the sample has 500,000 to 750,000 distinct CDR3 sequences; 11% to 15% occur a single time. Around 10% of the sample lies in the top ten.

These data belong to a study of response to subunit inactivated influenza vaccine listed by TCRdb under 2018. At the level of the whole study: Deep quantitative T cell receptor repertoire profiling was used in the study to track responses to a trivalent subunit inactivated influenza vaccine.

What the work shows at the level of the full study, not this receptor alone: The authors proposed that each seasonal influenza vaccination may bring in only a limited number of new T cells.

The material was PBMCs from blood, obtained roughly 13 days after vaccination. This sequence uses TRBV4-2 and TRBJ2-7, with 8 central nucleotides matching TRBD2. The TCR comes from a man aged 45 to 65 who received an inactivated influenza vaccine. Donor details come from another sample of the same person, matched by shared clones. The base sequence is TGTGCCAGCAGCCTTATAGAGGCCGGGACTAGTGGCTACGAGCAGTACTTC. The resulting protein is CASSLIEAGTSGYEQYF.